This T cell receptor beta chain originates from a study of circulating and synovial CD4+ cells in juvenile arthritis. Study-wide results and caveats: These blood cells shared more CDR3 sequences with synovium than bulk blood. CPL versus bulk CD4 samples: T cell genome counts differed by at least an order of magnitude. Deeper sequencing increased measured overlap with synovial clonotypes.

Regarding this clone: What it binds is unknown.

Produced via immunoSEQ multiplex PCR; TCRdb's table is partial and in-frame only. The sample yields under 40,000 clones, over 85% seen once. Germline V lookup: CDR1 LGHNA, CDR2 YNFKEQ. The CDR3 consists of 14 residues. The germline V and J ends were trimmed by 0 bases and 3 bases, with 9 bases remaining between them. The clonotype comes from a human donor with juvenile idiopathic arthritis. The specimen was CD4+ T cells from blood. V is TRBV4-2 and J is TRBJ2-7; D gene uncertain. The CDR3 is CASSQDLRGYEQYF. The CDR3 DNA follows: TGTGCCAGCAGCCAAGATCTTAGAGGCTACGAGCAGTACTTC.